This T cell receptor (beta chain) emerged from a study of cytomegalovirus exposure and HLA in healthy donors. Germline trimming cut 4 bases from V and 7 bases from J; bases unmatched to any gene: 11. The CDR3 extends over 15 amino acids. Germline V gene sequence: CDR1 SGHKS, CDR2 YYEKEE (reference sequence). Primers included in the PCR were 60 Vbeta and 13 Jbeta primers. Clones were read by immunoSEQ multiplex PCR, and TCRdb kept only the in-frame ones, dropping some. The sample has over 95,000 clones; just under 75% are singletons. Sequenced material: PBMCs. The clonotype comes from a human donor in good health. V and J are TRBV5-5 and TRBJ1-3, with 7 bases that match TRBD1. The CDR3 spells CASSPKTGLPNTIYF. In DNA, the CDR3 is TGTGCCAGCAGCCCTAAGACAGGGCTTCCGAACACCATATATTTT. The full variable domain, in which reference TRBV5-5 and TRBJ1-3 provide the parts outside the CDR3, is DAGVTQSPTHLIKTRGQQVTLRCSPISGHKSVSWYQQVLGQGPQFIFQYYEKEERGRGNFPDRFSARQFPNYSSELNVNALLLGDSALYLCASSPKTGLPNTIYFGEGSWLTVV.